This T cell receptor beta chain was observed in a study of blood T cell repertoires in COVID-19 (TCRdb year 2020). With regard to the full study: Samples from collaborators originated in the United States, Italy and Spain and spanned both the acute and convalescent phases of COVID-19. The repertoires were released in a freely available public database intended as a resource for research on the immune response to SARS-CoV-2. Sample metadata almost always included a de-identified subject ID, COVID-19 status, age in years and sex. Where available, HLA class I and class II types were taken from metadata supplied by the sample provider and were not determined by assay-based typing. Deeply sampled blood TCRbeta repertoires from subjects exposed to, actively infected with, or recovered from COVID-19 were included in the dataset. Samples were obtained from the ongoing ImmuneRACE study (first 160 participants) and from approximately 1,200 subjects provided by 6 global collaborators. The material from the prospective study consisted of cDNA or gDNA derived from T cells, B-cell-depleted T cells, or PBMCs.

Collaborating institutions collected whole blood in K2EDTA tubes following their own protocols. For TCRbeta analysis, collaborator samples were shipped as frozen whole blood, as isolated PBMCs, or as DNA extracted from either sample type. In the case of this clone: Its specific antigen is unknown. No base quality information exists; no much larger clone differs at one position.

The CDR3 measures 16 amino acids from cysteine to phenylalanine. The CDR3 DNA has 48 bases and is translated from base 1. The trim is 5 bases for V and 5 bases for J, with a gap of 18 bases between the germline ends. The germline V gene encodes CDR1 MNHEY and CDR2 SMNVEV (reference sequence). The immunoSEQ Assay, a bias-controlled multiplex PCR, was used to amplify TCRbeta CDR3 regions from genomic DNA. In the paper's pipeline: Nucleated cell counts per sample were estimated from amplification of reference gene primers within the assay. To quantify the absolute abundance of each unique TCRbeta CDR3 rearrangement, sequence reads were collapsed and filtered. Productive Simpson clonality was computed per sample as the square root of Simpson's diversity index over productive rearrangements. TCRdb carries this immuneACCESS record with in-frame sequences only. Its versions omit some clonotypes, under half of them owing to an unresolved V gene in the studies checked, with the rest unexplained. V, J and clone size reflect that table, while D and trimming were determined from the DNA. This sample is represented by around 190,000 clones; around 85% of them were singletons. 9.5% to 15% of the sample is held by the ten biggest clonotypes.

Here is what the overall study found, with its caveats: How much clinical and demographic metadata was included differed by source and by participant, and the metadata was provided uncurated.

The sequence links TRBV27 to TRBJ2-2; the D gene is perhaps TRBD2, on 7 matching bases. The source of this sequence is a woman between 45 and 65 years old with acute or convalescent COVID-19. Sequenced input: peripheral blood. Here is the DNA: TGTGCCAGCAGTGCTTCCGGGGGGCGTCGTACCGGGGAGCTGTTTTTT. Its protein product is CASSASGGRRTGELFF.